This T cell receptor beta chain was recovered during a study of blood T cell repertoires in COVID-19. Study as a whole: Donors in the United States, Italy and Spain gave samples during acute or convalescent COVID-19. PBMCs, B-cell-depleted T cells, or T cells provided the cDNA or gDNA that made up the material.

Germline V CDR1 and CDR2: MNHEY, SMNVEV (reference sequence). This CDR3 contains 13 residues. V was cut by 2 bases and J by 9 bases, with 13 bases left in between. Original processing notes: Estimated nucleated cell counts came from reference gene primer amplification. Using immunoSEQ multiplex PCR, the repertoire was profiled, and TCRdb retains in-frame clones only, with some absent. The V and J calls and the clone size are those of that table, but D and trimming were determined from the DNA. The sample gives around 200,000 clones, 80% of which show up once; around 5.1% is in the top ten. Sequenced sample: peripheral blood. The receptor's source is a human donor in a cohort sampled during active COVID-19. This rearrangement joins TRBV27 to TRBJ1-1; maybe TRBD1 (5 bases). The CDR3 is CASSLDRQNKAFF. The CDR3, as DNA: TGTGCCAGCAGTTTAGACCGACAGAATAAAGCTTTCTTT.